The T cell receptor (beta chain) under discussion was sequenced for a study of a mutant IDH1 vaccine in newly diagnosed glioma. Overall study context: Once 4-6 weeks had passed after radiotherapy alone, vaccination started, or it started with temozolomide cycles.

About this clone: Its antigen is currently unknown.

Stated time point: week 35, safety follow-up. With topical imiquimod, each dose of the vaccine consisted of 300 ug of mutant IDH1 20-mer peptide. Eight vaccinations were given in weeks 1, 3, 5, 7, 11, 15, 19 and 23. The protocol was immunoSEQ multiplex PCR, while the TCRdb copy is restricted to in-frame clones and leaves out a portion. The repertoire consists of some 63,000 clones, with around 74% occurring once and the leading ten covering roughly 4.3%. The CDR3 spans 9 residues. CDR1 GTSNPN and CDR2 SVGIG come from the germline V gene (reference sequence). V was cut by 7 bases and J by 13 bases, with 13 bases left in between.

The sample here was PBMCs, taken from a glioma patient whose treatment included an IDH1 peptide vaccine. The clonotype was recovered from a middle-aged man with glioma. J is TRBJ2-5 and V is TRBV30; D is unclear. CDR3 protein: CALGLIPYF. The CDR3 bases are TGTGCCTTGGGTCTTATCCCGTACTTC.